The 18 T cell receptor beta chains below come from one sample, sequenced in a study of T cells after yellow fever vaccination. TCRdb re-called the 5' RACE reads through MiXCR, storing one row per CDR3 protein. Of just under 600,000 distinct CDR3 sequences in the sample, approximately 13% were seen once. The source was PBMCs, collected on the day of the yellow fever booster vaccination. The receptors shown here come from a man between 25 and 39 years old who received the YFV17D yellow fever vaccine.

The gene calls are TRBV19 and TRBJ2-2; D is unclear. The V gene's germline CDR1 is LNHDA and CDR2 SQIVND (reference sequence). The CDR3 consists of 13 residues. V dropped 6 bases and J dropped 0 bases, with 5 bases sitting between them. CDR3: CASRMANTGELFF. The CDR3 DNA reads as TGTGCCAGTAGGATGGCGAACACCGGGGAGCTGTTTTTT.

This clonotype was observed a few times. V gene TRBV5-1 combines with J gene TRBJ2-7; 7 bases map to TRBD1. V gave up 7 bases and J gave up 7 bases; unmatched junction bases: 5. CDR3 size: 11 residues. Germline V gene sequence: CDR1 SGHRS, CDR2 YFSETQ. The CDR3 coding sequence is TGCGCCAGCGACAGGGTGAGTGAGCAGTACTTC. It specifies CASDRVSEQYF.

The chain joins TRBV19 to TRBJ1-2; 7 positions agree with TRBD1. Germline-derived CDR1 and CDR2 are LNHDA and SQIVND (reference sequence). The CDR3 extends over 12 amino acids. Losses at the gene ends were 9 bases for V and 4 bases for J; bases not matched to a gene: 5. The CDR3 spells CASRDSGYGYTF. The CDR3 DNA is TGTGCCAGCCGGGACAGCGGCTATGGCTACACCTTC.

This clonotype has at least ten counts. DNA of the CDR3: TGTGCCAGCTCCCTGGGGTTGGCCCCAGATACGCAGTATTTT. Translating gives CASSLGLAPDTQYF. This rearrangement joins TRBV18 to TRBJ2-3; no clear D gene. V lost 6 bases to trimming and J lost 4 bases, with 14 bases between them. This CDR3 spans 14 amino acids. Per germline, CDR1 KGHSH and CDR2 LQKENI.

The table lists this clonotype with a few counts. This sequence joins TRBV28 and TRBJ2-5; D is ambiguous. The germline gives CDR1 MDHEN, CDR2 SYDVKM. Trimming removed 3 bases from V and 2 bases from J, with 7 bases in between. CDR3 length: 13 residues. The CDR3 reads CASSFHDQETQYF. CDR3 coding DNA: TGTGCCAGCAGTTTCCATGATCAAGAGACCCAGTACTTC.

The chain combines TRBV7-2 with TRBJ2-7; 11 nucleotides align to TRBD2. Germline CDR1 SGHTA, CDR2 FQGNSA. The ends lost 1 base at V and 3 bases at J; junction bases unmatched: 5. CDR3 length: 16 amino acids. CDR3 nucleotides: TGTGCCAGCAGCTTAGGGGGACTAGCGGAGTTCTACGAGCAGTACTTC. As protein: CASSLGGLAEFYEQYF.

About this clonotype: The junction departs from germline at one end; a sequencing error may be responsible. This chain connects TRBV20-1 to TRBJ2-1; tentative D call: TRBD2 (6 bases). Germline V gene lookup returns CDR1 DFQATT and CDR2 SNEGSKA (reference sequence). The CDR3 has 10 residues. CDR3 amino acids: CSAVGLATVF. The CDR3 DNA is TGCAGTGCTGTAGGGCTAGCGACTGTCTTC.

This clonotype was seen a few times. The chain uses TRBV7-9 and TRBJ1-1; no definite D call. Germline loops: CDR1 SEHNR, CDR2 FQNEAQ (reference sequence). CDR3 length: 15 amino acids. Trimming pared 8 bases from V and 1 base from J, leaving 17 bases between. CDR3 DNA sequence: TGTGCCAGCGGAGCCTTGGCAGAACAGAACACTGAAGCTTTCTTT. Translated, it gives CASGALAEQNTEAFF.

This clonotype was seen more than once but under ten times. The rearrangement links TRBV7-2 to TRBJ2-7; D assignment may be TRBD1 or TRBD2 (5 bases each). Germline V CDR1 and CDR2: SGHTA, FQGNSA. V dropped 5 bases and J dropped 4 bases, with 12 bases sitting between them. CDR3 size: 13 residues. Here the CDR3 reads CASSTRDGYEQYF. The DNA of the CDR3 is TGTGCCAGCAGCACCCGGGACGGGTACGAGCAGTACTTC.

In its sample, this clonotype was seen a few times. The chain links TRBV20-1 to TRBJ2-5; maybe TRBD2 (5 bases). Germline CDR1 is DFQATT and CDR2 is SNEGSKA (reference sequence). The CDR3 extends over 14 amino acids. V was pared by 1 base and J by 4 bases, with 13 bases between. This CDR3 reads CSARGPGKGETQYF. CDR3 nucleotides: TGCAGTGCTAGAGGGCCGGGAAAGGGAGAGACCCAGTACTTC.

This clonotype was counted only a few times. V usage is TRBV10-3 and J usage is TRBJ2-7; 8 positions agree with TRBD2. CDR3 length: 14 amino acids. Germline lookup yields CDR1 ENHRY and CDR2 SYGVKD. The junction had 3 bases not matched to a gene; V was cut back by 3 bases and J by 2 bases. The CDR3 coding sequence is TGTGCCATCAGTGACCAGCGGGAGACCTACGAGCAGTACTTC. This encodes CAISDQRETYEQYF.

In this sample, this clonotype turned up a few times. The chain uses TRBV29-1 and TRBJ2-1; 7 bases are a match to TRBD2. Per the germline V gene, CDR1 is SQVTM and CDR2 is ANQGSEA. The V gene end was trimmed by 6 bases and the J gene end by 8 bases; junction bases not matched to a gene: 7. CDR3 length: 12 residues. The CDR3 sequence: CSVPGGGDEQFF. CDR3 DNA sequence: TGCAGCGTACCCGGGGGAGGGGATGAGCAGTTCTTC.

The rearrangement joins TRBV20-1 to TRBJ1-5, with 8 bases matching TRBD1. The V segment lost 2 bases and the J segment 2 bases; nucleotides outside the gene matches: 5. This CDR3 comprises 15 residues. In germline, CDR1 is DFQATT, CDR2 SNEGSKA (reference sequence). CDR3 residues: CSARTGGTRNQPQHF. CDR3 coding DNA: TGCAGTGCTAGAACAGGGGGAACCCGCAATCAGCCCCAGCATTTT.

The chain carries TRBV6-1 and TRBJ2-1; D may match TRBD1 or TRBD2 (6 bases each). V was pared by 10 bases and J by 2 bases, with 18 bases between. Germline CDR1 is MNHNS and CDR2 is SASEGT. CDR3 length equals 15 residues. The CDR3 coding sequence is TGTGCCACCCTAGGGGGGAGTGGAACCTACAATGAGCAGTTCTTC. It translates to CATLGGSGTYNEQFF.

The genes are TRBV4-2 and TRBJ2-2; 9 bases match TRBD2. Germline CDR1 is LGHNA and CDR2 is YNFKEQ. V lost 5 bases and J lost 7; bases outside the gene matches: 17. There are 18 residues in the CDR3. As DNA, the CDR3 is TGTGCCAGCAGCAAATATAGCGGGAGCGGGAGGAATGGCGGGGAGCTGTTTTTT. Encoded protein: CASSKYSGSGRNGGELFF.

This clonotype was detected only a few times. The chain is built from TRBV19 and TRBJ2-2; 10 nucleotides agree with TRBD2. The V gene end was trimmed by 10 bases and the J gene end by 7 bases; junction bases not matched to a gene: 6. The CDR3 spans 13 residues. Germline CDR1 LNHDA, CDR2 SQIVND (reference sequence). CDR3 region: CATSLAGVGELFF. The CDR3 nucleotides read TGTGCCACATCCCTAGCGGGAGTCGGGGAGCTGTTTTTT.

This clonotype was seen many times. The CDR3 reads CSVSTGHRDEQYF. The CDR3 region has the DNA TGCAGTGTCAGTACAGGGCACCGGGACGAGCAGTACTTC. The V gene is TRBV20-1, the J gene TRBJ2-7; D may be TRBD1 (6 bases). Germline V CDR1 and CDR2: DFQATT, SNEGSKA (reference sequence). The CDR3 contains 13 residues. Trimming left V 7 bases short and J 5 bases short, with 18 bases between.

This clonotype was detected a few times. This chain's CDR3 is CASSAKYPRTSTEAFF. The CDR3 DNA reads TGTGCCAGCAGTGCTAAATACCCCCGGACGAGTACTGAAGCTTTCTTT. V usage is TRBV27 and J usage is TRBJ1-1; no definite D call. Looked up from germline, CDR1 is MNHEY and CDR2 is SMNVEV (reference sequence). V lost 5 bases, J lost 5 bases, and 21 bases lay in between. The CDR3 is made up of 16 amino acids.